Detailed here is one TCR beta chain. This record comes from a study of blood T cell repertoires in COVID-19. Study background: The cDNA or gDNA used as material had been derived from T cells, B-cell-depleted T cells, or PBMCs.

V dropped 3 bases and J dropped 5 bases, with 13 bases sitting between them. The CDR3 is made up of 14 amino acids. Germline loops: CDR1 LNHNV, CDR2 YYDKDF (reference sequence). Generated by immunoSEQ multiplex PCR, the TCRdb table keeps only in-frame clones and is missing some. The repertoire holds roughly 150,000 clones, with roughly 83% as singletons. The sequenced sample consisted of PBMCs or T cells enriched from blood (not recorded which). The chain has TRBV15 and TRBJ1-2; weak D call: TRBD1 (5 bases). This receptor was obtained from an older man who had been exposed to COVID-19. The CDR3 DNA sequence: TGTGCCACCAGCAGGGGGCAGGGAGGGTATGGCTACACCTTC. This translates into CATSRGQGGYGYTF.